The 27 T cell receptor beta chains below all came from one sample that was sequenced in a study of T-cell memory formation after mild COVID-19. From the 5' RACE reads, TCRdb called clonotypes with MiXCR, one entry per CDR3 protein. The sample has hundreds of thousands of distinct CDR3 sequences, around a sixth seen once. Sample: PBMCs or a T cell subset sorted from them (not recorded which). These receptors came from an adult woman who had mild COVID-19 (a few samples of this study predate the infection). Cell type and time point are not known.

This clonotype was seen a handful of times. The DNA of the CDR3 is TGTGCCAGCAGCAAAGGGACTTCGACGGCCTTCTTC. It specifies CASSKGTSTAFF. The V and J genes are TRBV21-1 and TRBJ2-1; TRBD2, the table's D call, was not compared with the DNA. TRBV21-1 is labeled a pseudogene. The CDR3 is 12 residues long.

This clonotype came up a few times. V usage is TRBV20-1 and J usage is TRBJ1-1; D remains unclear. The CDR3 covers 13 residues. Trimming pared 0 bases from V and 5 bases from J, leaving 10 bases between. Germline V gene data show CDR1 as DFQATT and CDR2 as SNEGSKA (reference sequence). CDR3 sequence reads: CSARDPARTEAFF. The CDR3 nucleotides read TGCAGTGCTAGAGATCCGGCCAGGACTGAAGCTTTCTTT.

The sample holds a few counts of this clonotype. The gene calls are TRBV6-1 and TRBJ1-1; the D gene is possibly TRBD1 (6 bases). The CDR3 covers 14 residues. Germline V lookup: CDR1 MNHNS, CDR2 SASEGT. The V gene lost 7 bases and the J gene lost 9 bases, with 21 bases spanning the gap. Here the CDR3 DNA reads TGTGCCAGCACCGAGGGGGGCTCGAGTGTGAAAGCTTTCTTT. This codes for CASTEGGSSVKAFF.

This chain uses TRBV6-6 with TRBJ2-6; D tentatively fits TRBD1 or TRBD2 (5 bases each). Trimming removed 0 bases from V and 4 bases from J, with 13 bases in between. The CDR3 covers 17 residues. CDR1 and CDR2 (germline): MNHNY, SVGAGI (reference sequence). The CDR3 region is CASSYSTQGAGANVLTF. CDR3 sequence (DNA): TGTGCCAGCAGTTACTCGACCCAGGGAGCCGGGGCCAACGTCCTGACTTTC.

This clonotype was observed at least ten times. The V call is TRBV7-9, the J call TRBJ1-5, with TRBD1 as a possible D gene (5 bases). V shed 4 bases and J shed 4 bases, with 8 bases lying between them. CDR3 length equals 13 residues. The germline CDR1 and CDR2 sequences are SEHNR and FQNEAQ (reference sequence). CDR3: CASSWTSNQPQHF. CDR3 nucleotide sequence: TGTGCCAGCAGCTGGACATCGAATCAGCCCCAGCATTTT.

This clonotype appeared a few times. This rearrangement joins TRBV4-3 to TRBJ1-1; tentatively, D is TRBD1 (6 bases). Trimming removed 5 bases at V and 5 bases at J, with 12 bases between. The V gene's germline CDR1 is LGHNA and CDR2 YSLEER. The CDR3 runs to 13 residues. Written as DNA, the CDR3 is TGCGCCAGCAGCGAGGCAGGGGTTACTGAAGCTTTCTTT. It yields the protein CASSEAGVTEAFF.

This clonotype came up a few times. The chain has TRBV5-1 and TRBJ1-1, with D hard to call. Germline-derived CDR1 and CDR2 are SGHRS and YFSETQ. The CDR3 is 14 amino acids. Between the trimmed V and J ends, which lost 2 bases and 1 base, there was a span of 9 bases. The CDR3, as DNA: TGCGCCAGCAGCTTTCAGACGGGGAACACTGAAGCTTTCTTT. This codes for CASSFQTGNTEAFF.

This clonotype appeared a few times. The gene calls are TRBV20-1 and TRBJ2-7; the match to TRBD2 covers 8 bases. The trim removed 3 bases at V and 3 bases at J, leaving 10 bases unmatched. CDR1 is DFQATT, CDR2 SNEGSKA, per germline (reference sequence). The CDR3 spans 15 residues. The CDR3 DNA reads as TGCAGTGCTAGGGGTGCGGGAGGAACCTACTACGAGCAGTACTTC. Translated, it gives CSARGAGGTYYEQYF.

This clonotype was recorded many times. The J gene is TRBJ1-1, the V gene TRBV4-2; a weak D match, TRBD1 (5 bases). The germline V and J ends were trimmed by 4 bases and 12 bases, with 24 bases remaining between them. In germline, CDR1 is LGHNA, CDR2 YNFKEQ. The CDR3 has 15 amino acids. This CDR3 is CASSPKRGPSEGTFF. The CDR3 bases are TGTGCCAGCAGCCCGAAAAGGGGCCCCTCAGAGGGAACTTTCTTT.

The chain couples TRBV30 to TRBJ1-1; D is unclear. Germline-derived CDR1 and CDR2 are GTSNPN and SVGIG (reference sequence). The CDR3 has 13 residues. V dropped 1 base and J dropped 5 bases, with 11 bases sitting between them. The CDR3 spells CAWSDEGRTEAFF. The CDR3 DNA reads TGTGCCTGGAGTGATGAGGGAAGGACTGAAGCTTTCTTT.

The chain is built from TRBV6-5 and TRBJ2-1; a possible D gene is TRBD1 (5 bases). The V and J ends lost 2 bases and 10 bases respectively, with 15 bases between them. The CDR3 contains 14 residues. Germline values: CDR1 MNHEY, CDR2 SVGAGI. CDR3 region: CASSYRVGAGEQFF. The CDR3 DNA reads TGTGCCAGCAGTTACAGGGTTGGGGCTGGGGAGCAGTTCTTC.

The table lists this clonotype with many counts. V and J are TRBV12-3 or TRBV12-4 and TRBJ2-7, with D perhaps matching TRBD2 (6 bases). The CDR3 consists of 11 residues. Between the trimmed V and J ends, which lost 4 bases and 9 bases, there was a span of 10 bases. The DNA for the CDR3 is TGTGCCAGCAGTTCCCGGGACTTGCAGTACTTC. It is translated as CASSSRDLQYF.

This clonotype has a handful of counts. The rearrangement joins TRBV24-1 to TRBJ1-5; D is ambiguous. This CDR3 region has 15 residues. The germline V gene has CDR1 KGHDR and CDR2 SFDVKD. Trimming removed 3 bases from V and 8 bases from J, with 16 bases in between. CDR3: CATSDPSRLWEPQHF. In DNA form, the CDR3 reads TGTGCCACCAGTGATCCGAGCAGGCTTTGGGAGCCCCAGCATTTT.

This chain joins TRBV11-3 and TRBJ2-5; TRBD1 matches 10 bases. Germline V gives CDR1 SGHNT, CDR2 YENEEA. The length of the CDR3 is 14 residues. The V and J ends lost 5 bases and 5 bases, in that order; junction bases with no gene match: 5. CDR3 nucleotide sequence: TGTGCCAGCAGCAGACAGGGGGCGACGGAGACCCAGTACTTC. Translation: CASSRQGATETQYF.

This clonotype was counted a few times. J is TRBJ1-2 and V is TRBV7-9, with 7 bases aligning to TRBD1. The length of the CDR3 is 13 residues. V lost 4 bases to trimming and J lost 4 bases; unmatched junction nucleotides: 3. The germline gives CDR1 SEHNR, CDR2 FQNEAQ (reference sequence). For the CDR3, the DNA is TGTGCCAGCAGCTCCACAGGGGCCTATGGCTACACCTTC. Translation gives CASSSTGAYGYTF.

This chain joins TRBV24-1 and TRBJ2-7; TRBD1 matches 9 bases. Per germline, CDR1 KGHDR and CDR2 SFDVKD. Losses at the gene ends were 7 bases for V and 8 bases for J; bases not matched to a gene: 11. The CDR3 contains 14 residues. This chain's CDR3 is CATSPGQGPTKQYF. The CDR3 DNA is TGTGCCACCAGCCCGGGACAGGGACCTACGAAGCAGTACTTC.

The chain uses TRBV2 and TRBJ2-7; D might be TRBD2 (6 bases). The CDR3 totals 13 residues. Looked up from germline, CDR1 is SNHLY and CDR2 is FYNNEI. Trimming stripped 7 bases from V and 3 bases from J, with 13 bases between. The CDR3 coding sequence is TGTGCCAGCAACTCGGGACTTATCTACGAGCAGTACTTC. This codes for CASNSGLIYEQYF. The whole variable domain, remainder taken from reference TRBV2 and TRBJ2-7, is EPEVTQTPSHQVTQMGQEVILRCVPISNHLYFYWYRQILGQKVEFLVSFYNNEISEKSEIFDDQFSVERPDGSNFTLKIRSTKLEDSAMYFCASNSGLIYEQYFGPGTRLTVT.

This chain links TRBV19 with TRBJ2-4; possibly TRBD2 for D (5 bases). This CDR3 spans 11 amino acids. V was trimmed by 6 bases and J by 8 bases, leaving 8 bases between them. The V gene's germline CDR1 is LNHDA and CDR2 SQIVND (reference sequence). The CDR3 DNA sequence: TGTGCCAGTAGCGGGGAGTACATTCAGTACTTC. Its translation is CASSGEYIQYF.

The chain links TRBV18 to TRBJ2-7; 7 nucleotides line up with TRBD2. This CDR3 has 19 residues. CDR1 and CDR2 (germline): KGHSH, LQKENI. With V trimmed by 0 bases and J by 4 bases, 18 bases remained unmatched. The CDR3 loop is CASSPPLIFRSGETYEQYF. Written as DNA, the CDR3 is TGTGCCAGCTCACCACCGTTGATCTTTCGAAGCGGGGAAACTTACGAGCAGTACTTC.

This clonotype was observed a few times. The J gene is TRBJ2-3, the V gene TRBV7-9; the D gene is possibly TRBD2 (6 bases). This CDR3 has 15 amino acids. Trimming took off 6 bases at V and 1 base at J, with 14 bases between the two ends. Germline V gene data show CDR1 as SEHNR and CDR2 as FQNEAQ (reference sequence). CDR3 loop: CASSRGGDRTDTQYF. In nucleotides, the CDR3 is TGTGCCAGCAGTCGAGGCGGGGACCGCACAGATACGCAGTATTTT.

V is TRBV4-2 and J is TRBJ2-2, with unresolved D. The germline V gene has CDR1 LGHNA and CDR2 YNFKEQ. This CDR3 is 14 amino acids long. V was trimmed by 0 bases and J by 5 bases, leaving 7 bases between them. DNA of the CDR3: TGTGCCAGCAGCCAAGATTACGGGACCGGGGAGCTGTTTTTT. It codes for CASSQDYGTGELFF.

This clonotype has only a few counts. The V gene is TRBV7-2, the J gene TRBJ2-7; weak D call: TRBD2 (5 bases). Germline lookup yields CDR1 SGHTA and CDR2 FQGNSA. CDR3 size: 16 residues. The V and J ends lost 8 bases and 4 bases respectively, with 24 bases between them. The CDR3 DNA reads as TGTGCCAGCTCAATTAAAAGAGCGGCAGAGCCTTACGAGCAGTACTTC. Translation: CASSIKRAAEPYEQYF.

This clonotype was detected only a few times. The chain recombines TRBV6-2 or TRBV6-3 with TRBJ2-3; D gene ambiguous. This CDR3 contains 15 residues. Germline CDR1 MNHEY, CDR2 SVGEGT. With 0 bases removed from V and 2 bases from J, the gap between germline ends came to 9 bases. The CDR3, as DNA: TGTGCCAGCAGTTACTCCTTGACATCCACAGATACGCAGTATTTT. Translation: CASSYSLTSTDTQYF.

This clonotype was counted ten times or more. The chain links TRBV7-9 to TRBJ2-2; 9 positions match TRBD1. Per germline, CDR1 SEHNR and CDR2 FQNEAQ (reference sequence). The CDR3 covers 14 residues. Trimming removed 8 bases from V and 3 bases from J; junction bases left unmatched: 4. The CDR3 nucleotides read TGTGCCAGCCAAAGACAGGGGGACACCGGGGAGCTGTTTTTT. Translated: CASQRQGDTGELFF.

The chain recombines TRBV5-1 with TRBJ2-3; tentatively, D is TRBD1 (6 bases). Germline CDR1 and CDR2: SGHRS and YFSETQ. The ends were cut back, 0 bases at V and 4 bases at J, with 9 bases in the middle. The CDR3 length is 14 residues. The CDR3 nucleotides are TGCGCCAGCAGCTTGGCCAGGGGCGCAGATACGCAGTATTTT. It is translated as CASSLARGADTQYF.

This clonotype was detected only once. This chain uses TRBV3-1 with TRBJ1-5; D may be TRBD1 (6 bases). Trimming left V 4 bases short and J 11 bases short, with 15 bases between. The germline V gene encodes CDR1 LGHDT and CDR2 YNNKEL (reference sequence). This CDR3 is 13 amino acids long. CDR3 DNA: TGTGCCAGCAGCCTTCGAGGGGGGAAGACCCAGCATTTT. This codes for CASSLRGGKTQHF.

This chain links TRBV12-3 or TRBV12-4 with TRBJ2-2; a possible D gene is TRBD1 (5 bases). V dropped 1 base and J dropped 4 bases, with 10 bases sitting between them. The CDR3 contains 15 residues. CDR3 residues: CASSLGGSGTGELFF. DNA of the CDR3: TGTGCCAGCAGTTTAGGGGGCTCGGGCACCGGGGAGCTGTTTTTT.